This T cell receptor (beta chain) was identified during a study of cytomegalovirus exposure and HLA in healthy donors. Study as a whole: Of all 360 or so donors who were genotyped, about 84% belonged to the Caucasian-associated ancestry cluster. Study results and caveats: It was reported that the classifier diagnosed cytomegalovirus status with high specificity and sensitivity in both the original and validation cohorts. A missense variant in DCLRE1C was later tied to TCR beta V- and J-gene trimming.

V dropped 2 bases and J dropped 0 bases, with 12 bases sitting between them. The CDR3 consists of 16 residues. Germline V gene sequence: CDR1 LGHNA, CDR2 YNFKEQ. The PCR used 60 Vbeta and 13 Jbeta primers. Profiling relied on immunoSEQ multiplex PCR, and the TCRdb table lists in-frame clones only, not all of them. The sample records under 140,000 clones, about 73% being singletons. With respect to this clone: Its antigen is unknown.

This clonotype was sampled from a woman younger than 45 in good health and CMV-seronegative. Sequenced: PBMCs. The rearrangement uses TRBV4-2 and TRBJ2-3; D perhaps matches TRBD1 (6 bases). The CDR3 coding sequence is TGTGCCAGCAGCCAAACAGGGCATATTAGCACAGATACGCAGTATTTT. As protein: CASSQTGHISTDTQYF.